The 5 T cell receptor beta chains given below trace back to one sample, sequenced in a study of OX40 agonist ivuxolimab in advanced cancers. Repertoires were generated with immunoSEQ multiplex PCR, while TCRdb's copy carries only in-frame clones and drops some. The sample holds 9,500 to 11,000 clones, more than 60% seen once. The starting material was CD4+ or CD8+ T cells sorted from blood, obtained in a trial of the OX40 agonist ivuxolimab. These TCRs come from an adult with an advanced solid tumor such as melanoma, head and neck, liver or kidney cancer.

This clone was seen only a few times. The CDR3 loop reads CASSVEGVSTGELFF. The CDR3 DNA follows: TGTGCCAGCAGCGTAGAAGGAGTCAGCACCGGGGAGCTGTTTTTT. This chain connects TRBV9 to TRBJ2-2; D gene uncertain. CDR1 is SGDLS and CDR2 is YYNGEE in the germline V gene. The CDR3 spans 15 residues. V shed 0 bases and J shed 4 bases, with 10 bases lying between them.

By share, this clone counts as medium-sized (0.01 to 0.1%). The CDR3 nucleotides read TGTGCCAGCAACCGGGGACAACTCTCTGGGGCCAACGTCCTGACTTTC. Translated, it gives CASNRGQLSGANVLTF. This chain uses TRBV7-8 with TRBJ2-6; tentative D call: TRBD1 (6 bases). This CDR3 has 16 residues. Germline CDR1 and CDR2: SGHVS and FQNEAQ. The V gene lost 7 bases and the J gene lost 0 bases, with 13 bases spanning the gap.

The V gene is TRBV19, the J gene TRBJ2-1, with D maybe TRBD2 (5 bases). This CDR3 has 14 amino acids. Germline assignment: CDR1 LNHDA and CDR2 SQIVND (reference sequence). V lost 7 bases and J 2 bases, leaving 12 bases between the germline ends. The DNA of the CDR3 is TGTGCCAGTACGAACGGAGGTCCCTACAATGAGCAGTTCTTC. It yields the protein CASTNGGPYNEQFF.

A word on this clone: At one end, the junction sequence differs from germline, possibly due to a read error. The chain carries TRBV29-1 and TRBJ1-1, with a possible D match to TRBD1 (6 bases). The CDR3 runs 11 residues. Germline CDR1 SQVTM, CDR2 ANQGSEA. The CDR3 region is CSVFRDTEAFF. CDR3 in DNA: TGCAGCGTCTTCCGGGACACCGAAGCTTTCTTT.

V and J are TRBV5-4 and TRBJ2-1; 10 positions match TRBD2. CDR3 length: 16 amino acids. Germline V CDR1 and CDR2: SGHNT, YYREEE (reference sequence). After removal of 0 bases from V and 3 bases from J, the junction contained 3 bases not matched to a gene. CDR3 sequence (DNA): TGTGCCAGCAGCTTGGGAAGCGGGGGGGTCTACAATGAGCAGTTCTTC. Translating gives CASSLGSGGVYNEQFF.